This T cell receptor (beta chain) was captured by sequencing in a study of cytomegalovirus exposure and HLA in healthy donors. The study, taken as a whole, reports: Beyond CMV serostatus, there was no information to go on about immune exposure.

Germline assignment: CDR1 SGHRS and CDR2 YFSETQ. The CDR3 extends over 14 amino acids. V shed 0 bases and J shed 6 bases, with 12 bases lying between them. The PCR ran on 60 Vbeta and 13 Jbeta primers. Sequencing was performed with immunoSEQ multiplex PCR; in TCRdb, only in-frame clones are kept and a portion is missing. The table records approximately 180,000 clones, almost 85% of them present only once. This clone was seen only once. Antigen unknown. J is TRBJ1-2 and V is TRBV5-1, with D possibly TRBD1 on 6 matching bases. Sequencing input: PBMCs. The clonotype comes from a girl under 18 in good health and CMV-seropositive. The CDR3: CASSLEGPGDGYTF. CDR3 in DNA: TGCGCCAGCAGCTTGGAGGGCCCAGGGGATGGCTACACCTTC. Full variable domain (remainder filled in from reference TRBV5-1 and TRBJ1-2): KAGVTQTPRYLIKTRGQQVTLSCSPISGHRSVSWYQQTPGQGLQFLFEYFSETQRNKGNFPGRFSGRQFSNSRSEMNVSTLELGDSALYLCASSLEGPGDGYTFGSGTRLTVV.